The present T cell receptor (beta chain) was sequenced within a study of T cells after yellow fever vaccination. Overall study results and limits: Subsequent to the booster, the majority of primary-vaccination clones reappeared (around 96% CD4, 88% CD8). The CD4 compartment and the CD8 compartment contained a small share of clonotypes in common.

The table lists this clonotype with a few counts. What it binds is unknown. Template switching with 5'RACE generated the TCR cDNA and added a universal primer site and UMIs. TCRdb itself ran the 5' RACE reads through MiXCR, one entry per CDR3 protein. The data show 200,000 to 300,000 distinct CDR3 sequences, about 7% seen once. The source is a man under 40 who received the YFV17D yellow fever vaccine. The material was CD4+ T cells sorted from PBMCs, obtained on the day of the yellow fever booster vaccination.

The CDR3 coding sequence is TGTGCCAGCAGTTTAATTACATCACCCTCTGGGGCCAACGTCCTGACTTTC. This gives the protein CASSLITSPSGANVLTF. The V call is TRBV28, the J call TRBJ2-6; D ambiguous. The CDR3 has 17 residues. The germline V gene encodes CDR1 MDHEN and CDR2 SYDVKM. V lost 2 bases, J lost 0 bases, and 11 bases lay in between.